Each of the 11 T cell receptor beta chains below was sequenced from the same sample in a study of beta chain features in type 1 diabetes. Reverse transcribing all isolated RNA meant expressed TCRB transcripts were sequenced. Sequenced by immunoSEQ multiplex PCR; TCRdb stores in-frame clones only, minus some. Seen here are 640,000 or so clones, under 15% observed once, and the top ten hold 0.022%. Study-wide points: All four CD4+ subsets of Type 1 diabetes patients contained TCRB CDR3s that were moderately but significantly shorter.

Their cognate antigens are unknown. The material sequenced was naive CD4+ T cells from blood. These receptors came from a man between 18 and 29 years old with type 1 diabetes.

The chain uses TRBV27 and TRBJ1-1; D call uncertain. CDR3 length: 13 residues. Germline V gene lookup returns CDR1 MNHEY and CDR2 SMNVEV (reference sequence). V was clipped by 3 bases and J by 8 bases, with 13 bases between them. Here the CDR3 DNA reads TGTGCCAGCAGTTTTCCGTATGCAAACGAAGCTTTCTTT. Translating it yields CASSFPYANEAFF.

There are a few counts of this clone. The rearrangement uses TRBV10-3 and TRBJ1-2; 7 nucleotides match TRBD1. The CDR3 runs 14 residues. Germline V CDR1 and CDR2: ENHRY, SYGVKD. V trimming: 6 bases; J trimming: 2 bases; junction bases outside the gene matches: 6. In DNA form, the CDR3 reads TGTGCCATCAGCGACCCGACAGGGAACTATGGCTACACCTTC. Translating gives CAISDPTGNYGYTF.

The table lists this clone with a few counts. V and J are TRBV11-2 and TRBJ2-3; 7 nucleotides line up with TRBD2. The germline V gene has CDR1 SGHAT and CDR2 FQNNGV. This CDR3 region has 17 residues. The V segment lost 2 bases and the J segment 2 bases; nucleotides outside the gene matches: 10. CDR3 nucleotide sequence: TGTGCCAGCAGCTTAAGATACGCGGGGGAGATCACAGATACGCAGTATTTT. Amino acid sequence: CASSLRYAGEITDTQYF.

This chain links TRBV12-5 with TRBJ2-7; no clear D. The CDR3 extends over 12 amino acids. Trimming shortened V by 2 bases and J by 6 bases, and 8 bases separated the two germline ends. Germline V lookup: CDR1 LGHNT, CDR2 FRNRAP. CDR3 nucleotides: TGTGCTAGTGGTTTGTCGCCCTCCGAGCAGTACTTC. This sequence encodes CASGLSPSEQYF.

This clone was seen more than once but under ten times. The J gene is TRBJ2-7, the V gene TRBV6-1, with D uncertain. Germline-derived CDR1 and CDR2 are MNHNS and SASEGT. The V end lost 5 bases, the J end lost 6 bases, and 8 bases lay between the germline ends. The CDR3 contains 11 residues. The CDR3 nucleotides read TGTGCCAGCAGTCGGGCCGGCGAGCAGTACTTC. This codes for CASSRAGEQYF.

CDR3 protein: CASSLNSIGEQFF. Written as DNA, the CDR3 is TGTGCCAGCAGCTTAAACAGTATCGGTGAGCAGTTCTTC. The gene calls are TRBV7-3 and TRBJ2-1; the D is unclear. The CDR3 contains 13 residues. The V end lost 1 base, the J end lost 9 bases, and 10 bases lay between the germline ends. Germline values: CDR1 SGHTA, CDR2 FQGTGA. Filled out from reference TRBV7-3 and TRBJ2-1, the complete variable domain reads GAGVSQTPSNKVTEKGKYVELRCDPISGHTALYWYRQSLGQGPEFLIYFQGTGAADDSGLPNDRFFAVRPEGSVSTLKIQRTERGDSAVYLCASSLNSIGEQFFGPGTRLTVL.

This clone is a singleton in its sample. The V gene is TRBV6-1, the J gene TRBJ2-7; no clear D. The CDR3 has 13 residues. From germline, CDR1 is MNHNS and CDR2 SASEGT. The ends were cut back, 7 bases at V and 3 bases at J, with 13 bases in the middle. The CDR3 protein is CASIKQDRYEQYF. For the CDR3, the DNA is TGTGCCAGCATAAAGCAGGACCGCTACGAGCAGTACTTC.

The genes are TRBV5-6 and TRBJ1-1; the match to TRBD1 covers 8 bases. This CDR3 comprises 15 residues. CDR1 is SGHDT and CDR2 is YYEEEE in the germline V gene. After removal of 4 bases from V and 3 bases from J, the junction contained 8 bases not matched to a gene. This chain's CDR3 is CASSPLDREDTEAFF. Here the CDR3 DNA reads TGTGCCAGCAGCCCCCTGGACAGGGAGGACACTGAAGCTTTCTTT.

This clone has only a few counts. The rearrangement links TRBV7-3 to TRBJ1-6; no clear D gene. Trimming stripped 3 bases from V and 5 bases from J, with 11 bases between. This CDR3 is built from 15 residues. Germline V gene lookup returns CDR1 SGHTA and CDR2 FQGTGA. CDR3 nucleotides: TGTGCCAGCAGCTTGTCTCAAGGGAATAATTCACCCCTCCACTTT. It is translated as CASSLSQGNNSPLHF.

The V call is TRBV25-1, the J call TRBJ2-7, with D uncertain. CDR3 length equals 12 residues. CDR1 and CDR2 (germline): MGHDK, SYGVNS. V was cut by 5 bases and J by 0 bases, with 5 bases left in between. The CDR3 sequence is CASSWGSYEQYF. CDR3 nucleotides: TGTGCCAGCAGTTGGGGCTCCTACGAGCAGTACTTC.

This clone came up a few times. This rearrangement joins TRBV30 to TRBJ1-2; 10 positions match TRBD1. CDR1 GTSNPN and CDR2 SVGIG come from the germline V gene (reference sequence). V shed 2 bases, J shed 5 bases, and the junction held 8 bases outside the gene matches. The CDR3 runs 15 residues. The CDR3 sequence: CAWSTPTGGIYGYTF. In DNA form, the CDR3 reads TGTGCCTGGAGTACCCCGACAGGGGGCATATATGGCTACACCTTC.